This paragraph reports one TCR beta chain. The V and J ends lost 2 bases and 5 bases respectively, with 3 bases between them. The germline V gene has CDR1 LNHNV and CDR2 YYDKDF (reference sequence). The length of the CDR3 is 12 residues. This entry belongs to a study of radiation and T cells in renal cell carcinoma. Time point described: blood 4 weeks post-SBRT, at nephrectomy. Treatment: 15 Gy SBRT to primary tumor, nephrectomy 4 weeks later. Nephrectomy followed 15 Gy stereotactic body radiation by 4 weeks. The tumor was a clear cell renal cell carcinoma. Produced via immunoSEQ multiplex PCR; TCRdb's table is partial and in-frame only. The table lists roughly 64,000 clones, 60% to 85% of them singletons.

The sequencing used blood, collected from a patient whose treatment included radiotherapy and nephrectomy. The J gene is TRBJ1-4, the V gene TRBV15; D unresolved. This receptor was taken from a man aged 55-75 years with renal cell carcinoma. CDR3 sequence (DNA): TGTGCCACCAGCAGACTAAATGAAAAACTGTTTTTT. It translates to CATSRLNEKLFF.